This TCR beta chain derives from a study of shared clonotypes between healthy human individuals (dated by TCRdb to the early 2020s). For context, the study as a whole: The cohort included three men and a couple of women between 18 and 49 years of age. For each donor, CD4 naive and CD4 memory were each given three plates, CD8 naive was given two plates, and CD8 memory was given one plate. To estimate repertoire size and how much clonotype sharing occurs between individuals, the study deeply sequenced the blood TCR repertoires of 5 or 6 healthy adults. To increase sequencing depth and limit assay-specific biases, different laboratories used diverse techniques to prepare libraries and sequence TCR repertoires. Per donor, leukapheresis produced somewhere between about 0.85 and 10 billion PBMCs.

Using the deep immunoSEQ assay, multiplex PCR amplified TCR CDR3 regions from genomic DNA. Extracted genomic DNA from each cell subset was distributed evenly across all wells of several immunoSEQ 96-well plates, and each plate was treated as a replicate. Each replicate PCR for sorted subsets received roughly 0.2 ug genomic DNA, equal to about 30,000 T cell genomes. The purified libraries were quantified using a Qubit 3.0 fluorometer, sized with a Bioanalyzer 2100, and then quantified again using the KAPA Library Quantification kit. Every immunoSEQ 96-well plate was sequenced on a dedicated single-read 150-cycle Illumina NextSeq 550 flow cell. In the paper's pipeline: Because the immunoSEQ output held only junctional sequences and lacked quality scores, the filtering could not match the filtering applied to full-length reads. To assign V/J genes and CDR3, sequences were annotated against IMGT germline references using PyIR, a Python wrapper for IgBLAST v1.9. Any read was removed if the V/J assignment was weak (E-value above 1e-6), the CDR3 was missing, or the read contained stop codons, out-of-frame junctions, or ambiguous translated residues. V3J clonotypes were defined by identical inferred V gene, J gene, and CDR3 amino acid sequence. To compute the percentage overlap between repertoires, the number of shared unique clonotypes was divided by the size of the smaller repertoire. Three approaches were used to assess repertoire richness: RTK rarefaction, the Chao1 estimator, and Recon v2.1 estimates of unobserved clonotypes. Generation probabilities for all TCRbeta clonotypes obtained by the gDNA method from several donors were computed using OLGA. TCRdb took over this immuneACCESS table, retaining in-frame rearrangements with V and J assigned. Such tables are incomplete; in checked studies, under half of the missing clones stem from an unresolved V gene, and the remainder is unexplained. The DNA gave D and trimming, while V, J and clone size come from that table. The sample table lists 2 million or so clones, around 95% of them with a count of one. The biggest ten clones account for more than 0.1% of the sample.

Study-wide findings and limitations: Incomplete sequencing was indicated by rarefaction of sorted-subset datasets, despite the large sequencing depth. Sampling was limited to blood, and TCR repertoires in tissue likely differ from TCR repertoires in blood. Across a few donors, roughly 5.4% of naive CD4, approximately 3.6% of naive CD8, about 2% of memory CD4, and 0.4% of memory CD8 clonotypes were shared. Pairwise subsampling led to the expectation that sequencing depth would affect the degree of clonotype sharing among donors. Compared with non-shared clonotypes, the clonotypes found in all four sorted-subset donors had higher generation probabilities. Because the study included only a small number of donors, the genetic and exposure-history diversity represented was limited. Naive subsets generally had larger estimated clonotype richness than memory subsets.

The donors were healthy, HIV-negative adults who had no recently reported acute infections or vaccinations. Every donor was a Caucasian adult residing in Nashville, Tennessee, USA. CD4+ T cells were enriched through magnetic negative selection, after which naive cells were positively selected on CD45RA and the remaining negative fraction served as the memory subset. After blood collection by leukapheresis, PBMCs were isolated using Ficoll-Histopaque density gradient centrifugation and then cryopreserved in the vapor phase of liquid nitrogen. Analytical flow cytometry was used to check the purity and quantity of every magnetically sorted T cell population. Each sorted fraction had its genomic DNA isolated and then quantified by UV absorbance on a Nanodrop 2000c. Sequences LNHDA (CDR1) and SQIVND (CDR2) are obtained from the germline V gene (reference sequence). The CDR3 runs 11 residues from the cysteine to the phenylalanine. The CDR3 DNA has 33 bases and is translated from base 1. V is pared back by 9 bases and J by 4 bases, with 10 bases lying between the germline termini.

Regarding this clone: The clone's antigen remains unknown. The record has no base qualities; no much larger clone is one base away.

The TCR originated in a young man in good health. Recombination linked TRBV19 to TRBJ2-7; TRBD1 is a weak D gene call, 5 bases matching. Material for sequencing was naive CD4+ T cells sorted from blood. Per the publication, the cell subset or site label means: CD45RA+ positively selected. The sequence in DNA is TGTGCCAGCGTGCAGGGATACGAGCAGTACTTC. Translated, it reads CASVQGYEQYF. Supplemented by the reference TRBV19 and TRBJ2-7 proteins around the CDR3, the complete variable domain is DGGITQSPKYLFRKEGQNVTLSCEQNLNHDAMYWYRQDPGQGLRLIYYSQIVNDFQKGDIAEGYSVSREKKESFPLTVTSAQKNPTAFYLCASVQGYEQYFGPGTRLTVT.